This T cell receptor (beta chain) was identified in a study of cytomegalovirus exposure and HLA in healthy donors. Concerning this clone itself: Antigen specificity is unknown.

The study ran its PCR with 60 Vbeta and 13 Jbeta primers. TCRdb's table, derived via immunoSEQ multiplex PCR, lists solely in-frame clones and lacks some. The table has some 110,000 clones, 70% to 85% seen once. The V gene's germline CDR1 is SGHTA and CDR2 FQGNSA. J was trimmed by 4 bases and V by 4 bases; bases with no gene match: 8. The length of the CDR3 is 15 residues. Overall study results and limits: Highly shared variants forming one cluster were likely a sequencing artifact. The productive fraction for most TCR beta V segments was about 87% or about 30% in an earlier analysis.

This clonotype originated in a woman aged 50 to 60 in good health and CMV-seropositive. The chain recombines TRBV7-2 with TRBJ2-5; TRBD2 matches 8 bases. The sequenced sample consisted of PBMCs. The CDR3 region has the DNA TGTGCCAGCAGCTCCGTAGCCGGGGGGGGAGAGACCCAGTACTTC. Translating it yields CASSSVAGGGETQYF.